Listed below are T cell receptor beta chains from one sample, sequenced in a study of blood T cell repertoires in COVID-19. TCRdb's copy holds only in-frame clones and misses some; the assay was immunoSEQ multiplex PCR. The sample holds 210,000 or so clones, nearly 90% seen once. Sequenced input: PBMCs or T cells enriched from blood (not recorded which). Receptor source: a young man who had recovered from COVID-19. CDR3s include the opening cysteine and the closing phenylalanine or tryptophan. D genes are given only for firm matches. Clone size, where shown, is once, few, many, or a class for clones that have expanded.

j_call,d_call,clone_size,v_call,cdr3_length,cdr3_nt,cdr3_aa
TRBJ1-1,.,.,TRBV9,15,TGTGCCAGCAGCGACCCGTACAGGGTTCTCACTGAAGCTTTCTTT,CASSDPYRVLTEAFF
TRBJ1-1,.,.,TRBV28,11,TGTGCCAGCAGTCTTGGAGTTGAAGCTTTCTTT,CASSLGVEAFF
TRBJ2-5,.,few,TRBV19,14,TGTGCCAGTAGTACCTCGACAGTAAAAGAGACCCAGTACTTC,CASSTSTVKETQYF
TRBJ2-7,.,.,TRBV10-3,16,TGTGCCATCAGCCCGGGACTTCTGACCGGGAGCTACGAGCAGTACTTC,CAISPGLLTGSYEQYF
TRBJ2-3,.,.,TRBV9,12,TGTGCCAGCAGCGGAAACAGTGTAACGCAGTATTTT,CASSGNSVTQYF
TRBJ2-1,TRBD2,.,TRBV7-2,17,TGTGCCAGCACCCTTTTAGCGGGGGGAAAAGGGGGAAATGAGCAGTTCTTC,CASTLLAGGKGGNEQFF
TRBJ2-5,.,.,TRBV30,13,TGTGCCTGGAGCCCAGGGGTCTGGGAGACCCAGTACTTC,CAWSPGVWETQYF
TRBJ2-5,.,.,TRBV7-2,13,TGTGCCAGCCGAGGGGACTCCGCAGAGACCCAGTACTTC,CASRGDSAETQYF
TRBJ2-7,TRBD1,.,TRBV18,15,TGTGCCAGCTCCTCCGGGACAGGGGGCATCTACGAGCAGTACTTC,CASSSGTGGIYEQYF
TRBJ2-7,.,.,TRBV6-5,15,TGTGCCAGCAGTCTATTAGGGCGGGGCAACTACGAGCAGTACTTC,CASSLLGRGNYEQYF
TRBJ1-6,TRBD1,.,TRBV28,15,TGTGCCAGCAGTTTACACGACAGGGGAAATTCACCCCTCCACTTT,CASSLHDRGNSPLHF
TRBJ1-1,TRBD1,.,TRBV24-1,15,TGTGCCACCAGTGATCCGGGACAGCCGAACACTGAAGCTTTCTTT,CATSDPGQPNTEAFF
TRBJ2-7,.,.,TRBV19,13,TGTGCCAGTAGCGTCGGGTCCGGATACGAGCAGTACTTC,CASSVGSGYEQYF
TRBJ2-3,.,.,TRBV12-3/TRBV12-4,13,TGTGCCAGCAGTTTTCTAAGCACAGATACGCAGTATTTT,CASSFLSTDTQYF